What follows are 4 T cell receptor beta chains derived from one specimen sequenced in a study of shared clonotypes between healthy human individuals. The method was immunoSEQ multiplex PCR; TCRdb's version includes in-frame clones alone and lacks a portion of them. The sample has more than 1 million clones, approximately 78% seen once. Sample: memory CD4+ T cells from PBMCs. Subset described: CD45RA-negative fraction. All receptors come from a man younger than 35 in good health. Some clones in this sample may be carry-over from other donors' samples.

The V gene is TRBV27, the J gene TRBJ2-7, with D perhaps being TRBD1 or TRBD2 (5 bases each). V was shortened by 6 bases and J by 1 base, with 13 bases between the two germline ends. The germline V gene encodes CDR1 MNHEY and CDR2 SMNVEV (reference sequence). The CDR3 consists of 14 residues. The CDR3 spells CASSLNGASYEQYF. For the CDR3, the DNA is TGTGCCAGCAGCCTCAACGGGGCTTCCTACGAGCAGTACTTC.

The rearrangement links TRBV4-3 to TRBJ1-2; the D is unclear. V lost 1 base, J lost 6 bases, and 15 bases lay in between. CDR3 length equals 15 residues. CDR1 and CDR2 (germline): LGHNA, YSLEER. CDR3 protein: CASSQVTVTGNGYTF. CDR3 in DNA: TGCGCCAGCAGCCAAGTTACAGTCACGGGAAATGGCTACACCTTC.

This clone has just a few counts. V gene TRBV6-1 combines with J gene TRBJ2-1; 9 nucleotides line up with TRBD1. V was clipped by 2 bases and J by 4 bases; unmatched bases: 6. The CDR3 sequence is 16 residues long. Germline V gene lookup returns CDR1 MNHNS and CDR2 SASEGT. The CDR3 region is CASSELWTGAYNEQFF. CDR3 coding DNA: TGTGCCAGCAGTGAACTTTGGACAGGGGCTTACAATGAGCAGTTCTTC.

The chain couples TRBV4-2 to TRBJ2-7, with D uncertain. The length of the CDR3 is 15 residues. Germline V lookup: CDR1 LGHNA, CDR2 YNFKEQ. Trimming pared 1 base from V and 7 bases from J, leaving 17 bases between. CDR3 in DNA: TGTGCCAGCAGCCAAGCCGTTGCCGCCCCTGGAGAGCAGTACTTC. It encodes CASSQAVAAPGEQYF.